The 19 T cell receptor beta chains given below trace back to one sample, sequenced in a study of T-cell memory formation after mild COVID-19. Each CDR3 protein gets one entry after TCRdb re-called the 5' RACE reads with MiXCR. The table shows 200,000 to 300,000 distinct CDR3 sequences, with 16% occurring only once. Sequencing input: PBMCs or a T cell subset sorted from them (not recorded which). These receptors were collected from a man aged 18 to 30 who had mild COVID-19 (a few samples of this study predate the infection). Cell type and time point are not known.

The chain employs TRBV6-1 and TRBJ1-5; D is uncertain. Germline-derived CDR1 and CDR2 are MNHNS and SASEGT. CDR3 length: 13 amino acids. CDR3 in amino acids: CAAGIGSGQPQHF. In DNA form, the CDR3 reads TGTGCAGCCGGGATCGGTTCGGGTCAGCCCCAGCATTTT.

This clonotype appeared many times. The V gene is TRBV20-1, the J gene TRBJ2-2; D may match TRBD1 or TRBD2 (5 bases each). CDR3 size: 16 residues. CDR1 is DFQATT and CDR2 is SNEGSKA in the germline V gene (reference sequence). Trimming shortened V by 3 bases and J by 3 bases, and 17 bases separated the two germline ends. CDR3 nucleotides: TGCAGTGCTAGTGGAGGTCAGGGCGTTTACACCGGGGAGCTGTTTTTT. Translation gives CSASGGQGVYTGELFF.

The chain carries TRBV5-4 and TRBJ2-3, with 8 bases lining up with TRBD2. Per germline, CDR1 SGHNT and CDR2 YYREEE (reference sequence). V shed 4 bases, J shed 2 bases, and the junction held 6 bases outside the gene matches. The CDR3 length is 15 residues. CDR3 protein: CASSETSEPTDTQYF. CDR3 DNA sequence: TGTGCCAGCAGCGAGACTAGCGAACCCACAGATACGCAGTATTTT.

The chain recombines TRBV5-1 with TRBJ1-1; 8 bases are shared with TRBD1. This CDR3 region has 15 residues. Germline V gene data show CDR1 as SGHRS and CDR2 as YFSETQ. J was trimmed by 1 base and V by 3 bases; bases with no gene match: 5. The chain's CDR3 is CASSSSGGANTEAFF. The CDR3 region has the DNA TGCGCCAGCAGCTCCTCAGGGGGCGCGAACACTGAAGCTTTCTTT.

This clonotype was detected only a few times. This chain links TRBV5-1 with TRBJ1-2, with D maybe TRBD1 (6 bases). CDR3 length: 15 amino acids. Trimming left V 3 bases short and J 3 bases short, with 15 bases between. Germline V gives CDR1 SGHRS, CDR2 YFSETQ. The CDR3 DNA reads TGCGCCAGCAGCTCAGGGGCAGGGCGGCACTATGGCTACACCTTC. Amino acids: CASSSGAGRHYGYTF. The variable domain in full, completed from reference TRBV5-1 and TRBJ1-2, reads KAGVTQTPRYLIKTRGQQVTLSCSPISGHRSVSWYQQTPGQGLQFLFEYFSETQRNKGNFPGRFSGRQFSNSRSEMNVSTLELGDSALYLCASSSGAGRHYGYTFGSGTRLTVV.

This clonotype was seen a handful of times. The chain employs TRBV5-1 and TRBJ2-7; D gene uncertain. Germline CDR1 SGHRS, CDR2 YFSETQ. V lost 6 bases to trimming and J lost 0 bases, with 13 bases between them. The CDR3 has 14 amino acids. CDR3: CASTSDPNSYEQYF. The DNA of the CDR3 is TGCGCCAGCACCTCAGATCCCAACTCCTACGAGCAGTACTTC.

The chain combines TRBV5-1 with TRBJ2-3; D gene unclear. The CDR3 sequence is 15 residues long. V lost 0 bases and J 0 bases, leaving 8 bases between the germline ends. Germline CDR1 SGHRS, CDR2 YFSETQ. In DNA, the CDR3 is TGCGCCAGCAGCTTGGAGGACGGGAGCACAGATACGCAGTATTTT. This translates into CASSLEDGSTDTQYF.

To note about this clonotype: This sequence may be a read error, since a much larger clone differs from it by one base. The genes are TRBV5-1 and TRBJ2-1; tentatively, D is TRBD1 (6 bases). From germline, CDR1 is SGHRS and CDR2 YFSETQ. This CDR3 has 16 residues. With 0 bases removed from V and 8 bases from J, the gap between germline ends came to 18 bases. The CDR3 bases are TGCGCCAGCAGCTTGGGAGGTGGACCCACAGGGTATGAGCAGTTCTTC. Translating gives CASSLGGGPTGYEQFF.

The genes are TRBV12-3 or TRBV12-4 and TRBJ2-7, with 13 bases fitting TRBD2. The CDR3 covers 15 residues. The junction had 4 bases not matched to a gene; V was cut back by 5 bases and J by 3 bases. CDR3 sequence reads: CASSLRLAGGYEQYF. CDR3 nucleotide sequence: TGTGCCAGCAGTCTCCGACTAGCGGGGGGCTACGAGCAGTACTTC.

This clonotype was seen a few times. This chain joins TRBV6-5 and TRBJ1-6; possibly TRBD1 for D (5 bases). The V end was cut by 2 bases, the J end by 9 bases, with 14 bases between. CDR1 is MNHEY, CDR2 SVGAGI, per germline. This CDR3 has 15 amino acids. The CDR3 DNA sequence: TGTGCCAGCAGTTACGAGGGGCGCTCGGTTTCACCCCTCCACTTT. Translation: CASSYEGRSVSPLHF.

This chain joins TRBV6-2 or TRBV6-3 and TRBJ2-2; tentative D call: TRBD1 (5 bases). The germline CDR1 and CDR2 sequences are MNHEY and SVGEGT. The CDR3 runs to 16 residues. V was trimmed by 7 bases and J by 0 bases, leaving 15 bases between them. The CDR3 nucleotides read TGTGCCAGCAAGGACCCTACAGGCGCGAACACCGGGGAGCTGTTTTTT. Translated: CASKDPTGANTGELFF.

J is TRBJ2-2 and V is TRBV4-3; D perhaps matches TRBD1 (6 bases). V gave up 0 bases and J gave up 5 bases, with 13 bases separating them. This CDR3 has 16 amino acids. The germline CDR1 and CDR2 sequences are LGHNA and YSLEER. Written as DNA, the CDR3 is TGCGCCAGCAGCCAAGATGCCTACAGGGTTACCGGGGAGCTGTTTTTT. Protein: CASSQDAYRVTGELFF.

The chain joins TRBV7-9 to TRBJ1-2; D uncertain. Trimming stripped 5 bases from V and 8 bases from J, with 15 bases between. Germline values: CDR1 SEHNR, CDR2 FQNEAQ (reference sequence). This CDR3 comprises 13 residues. CDR3 in amino acids: CASSGPEGRGYTF. CDR3 DNA: TGTGCCAGCAGCGGCCCCGAGGGCCGGGGCTACACCTTC.

A few counts support this clonotype. The chain couples TRBV6-2 or TRBV6-3 to TRBJ2-5; D gene uncertain. Germline V CDR1 and CDR2: MNHEY, SVGEGT. V lost 4 bases to trimming and J lost 5 bases, with 11 bases between them. The CDR3 is made up of 13 amino acids. As DNA, the CDR3 is TGTGCCAGCAGTTTTCTAGTGGGCGAGACCCAGTACTTC. Encoded protein: CASSFLVGETQYF.

This clonotype was counted at least ten times. This chain links TRBV6-5 with TRBJ1-1; a possible D gene is TRBD1 (5 bases). CDR1 is MNHEY and CDR2 is SVGAGI in the germline V gene. Trimming took 5 bases from V and 1 from J, leaving 11 bases between them. This CDR3 has 14 amino acids. Here the CDR3 reads CASSPAGQNTEAFF. As DNA, the CDR3 is TGTGCCAGCAGTCCAGCAGGGCAGAACACTGAAGCTTTCTTT.

The table lists this clonotype with many counts. The chain carries TRBV29-1 and TRBJ2-1; TRBD2 might be the D (5 bases). The ends were cut back, 5 bases at V and 7 bases at J, with 18 bases in the middle. The CDR3 sequence is 14 residues long. Germline V gene lookup returns CDR1 SQVTM and CDR2 ANQGSEA. The CDR3 region is CSVSRPPGFNEQFF. In DNA, the CDR3 is TGCAGCGTTTCCCGACCCCCGGGATTTAATGAGCAGTTCTTC.

This clonotype was counted only a few times. CDR3 protein: CASSGGLDNEQFF. The CDR3 region has the DNA TGTGCCAGCTCCGGGGGCCTAGACAATGAGCAGTTCTTC. This rearrangement joins TRBV6-6 to TRBJ2-1, with D possibly called TRBD1 or TRBD2 (6 bases each). V was shortened by 8 bases and J by 5 bases, with 13 bases between the two germline ends. The germline V gene encodes CDR1 MNHNY and CDR2 SVGAGI (reference sequence). The CDR3 contains 13 residues.

The chain combines TRBV5-1 with TRBJ1-3, with D unclear. CDR1 and CDR2 from the germline V gene are SGHRS and YFSETQ. V was trimmed by 0 bases and J by 1 base, leaving 11 bases between them. The CDR3 is 16 residues long. The CDR3 bases are TGCGCCAGCAGCTTGGTAGGGTCGGTTTCTGGAAACACCATATATTTT. Encoded protein: CASSLVGSVSGNTIYF.

The V call is TRBV5-1, the J call TRBJ1-5; the D is unclear. Germline-derived CDR1 and CDR2 are SGHRS and YFSETQ. V dropped 3 bases and J dropped 5 bases, with 24 bases sitting between them. This CDR3 has 18 residues. The CDR3 nucleotides are TGCGCCAGCAGCTCGGGTCGGCGGGAGGGAGGAGGAGATCAGCCCCAGCATTTT. Its protein product is CASSSGRREGGGDQPQHF.